Listed here are 5 T cell receptor beta chains from one sample, sequenced in a study of shared clonotypes between healthy human individuals. Positively selected for CCR7, the CD45RO-negative cells used as naive CD8 cells excluded terminally differentiated effector memory CD45RA+ cells. Only in-frame clones appear in the TCRdb table, and some are missing; sequencing was by immunoSEQ multiplex PCR. This table has 650,000 to 800,000 clones, 90% to 95% appearing once. Sample: naive CD8+ T cells sorted from blood. These receptors were obtained from a man younger than 45 in good health.

The chain links TRBV6-1 to TRBJ2-1, with D possibly matching TRBD2 (5 bases). CDR1 is MNHNS and CDR2 is SASEGT in the germline V gene. The CDR3 covers 15 residues. The ends were cut back, 5 bases at V and 6 bases at J, with 17 bases in the middle. The CDR3 region is CASSLDYSSSNEQFF. Written as DNA, the CDR3 is TGTGCCAGCAGTTTAGACTACTCGAGTTCCAATGAGCAGTTCTTC.

This chain uses TRBV2 with TRBJ2-7; tentative D call: TRBD1 (5 bases). The V end was cut by 3 bases, the J end by 0 bases, with 9 bases between. Germline assignment: CDR1 SNHLY and CDR2 FYNNEI. The CDR3 totals 14 residues. CDR3 sequence: CASSETQGSYEQYF. In nucleotides, the CDR3 is TGTGCCAGCAGTGAGACCCAGGGCTCCTACGAGCAGTACTTC.

This clone was detected many times. The chain links TRBV5-6 to TRBJ2-4; TRBD1 aligns across 8 bases. Germline loops: CDR1 SGHDT, CDR2 YYEEEE. The CDR3 has 17 amino acids. V lost 2 bases, J lost 1 base, and 8 bases stayed unmatched. CDR3 in DNA: TGTGCCAGCAGCTTTTTTACGGGACAGGTGGCCAAAAACATTCAGTACTTC. This encodes CASSFFTGQVAKNIQYF.

The V and J genes are TRBV5-8 and TRBJ2-5; possible D gene TRBD1, 5 bases. CDR1 and CDR2 from the germline V gene are SGHTS and YDEGEE. Trimming cost V 4 bases and J 2 bases, with 15 bases left between them. This CDR3 is 15 amino acids long. This CDR3 reads CASSLGPDAQETQYF. The DNA of the CDR3 is TGTGCCAGCAGCCTGGGGCCAGACGCACAAGAGACCCAGTACTTC.

The CDR3 bases are TGTGCCAGCAGCGTAGAAGTAGCGGGAGTCTACGAGCAGTACTTC. Protein: CASSVEVAGVYEQYF. The V and J genes are TRBV9 and TRBJ2-7; 9 bases fit TRBD2. Losses at the gene ends were 0 bases for V and 3 bases for J; bases not matched to a gene: 4. Germline V lookup: CDR1 SGDLS, CDR2 YYNGEE. CDR3 length: 15 amino acids. Based on the CDR3 plus reference TRBV9 and TRBJ2-7, the full variable domain is DSGVTQTPKHLITATGQRVTLRCSPRSGDLSVYWYQQSLDQGLQFLIQYYNGEERAKGNILERFSAQQFPDLHSELNLSSLELGDSALYFCASSVEVAGVYEQYFGPGTRLTVT.